The rows below give T cell receptor beta chains drawn from one sample of a study of human T cells and chemical hapten exposure. Via MiXCR, TCRdb re-called the RACE reads, giving one row per CDR3 protein. Among approximately 90,000 distinct CDR3 sequences, more than 9.5% were seen once, and the ten largest hold 2.2%. Material: whole blood, obtained in connection with sensitization to the hapten diphenylcyclopropenone (DPC). The source of these receptors is a man aged 40-49 years with alopecia areata. Some clones in this sample may be carry-over from other donors' samples. Each CDR3 is given with its conserved first and last residue. The order of the fields is CDR3 protein, CDR3 DNA, D gene, V gene, J gene, clone size. D genes are given only for firm matches. Some rows have no size entry. The others give once, few or many, or a class for an expanded clone.

cdr3_aa: CASSLGSNFRGRGNNEQFF
cdr3_nt: TGTGCCAGCAGCTTAGGCTCCAACTTTCGTGGGAGAGGGAACAATGAGCAGTTCTTC
d_call: -
v_call: TRBV7-2
j_call: TRBJ2-1
clone_size: few

cdr3_aa: CASSQNGNTIYF
cdr3_nt: TGTGCCAGCAGCCAGAATGGAAACACCATATATTTT
d_call: -
v_call: TRBV5-5
j_call: TRBJ1-3
clone_size: -

cdr3_aa: CASSSTAGETQYF
cdr3_nt: TGTGCCAGCAGCTCGACCGCGGGGGAGACCCAGTACTTC
d_call: -
v_call: TRBV7-8
j_call: TRBJ2-5
clone_size: few

cdr3_aa: CASGGSGSYNSPLHF
cdr3_nt: TGTGCCAGCGGGGGTTCGGGGTCCTATAATTCACCCCTCCACTTT
d_call: -
v_call: TRBV6-5
j_call: TRBJ1-6
clone_size: -

cdr3_aa: CASSLAAFADTQYF
cdr3_nt: TGTGCCAGCAGTCTCGCAGCATTCGCGGATACGCAGTATTTT
d_call: -
v_call: TRBV6-5
j_call: TRBJ2-3
clone_size: many

cdr3_aa: CASSPQAGGVGADTQYF
cdr3_nt: TGTGCCAGCAGCCCTCAAGCAGGGGGAGTGGGCGCAGATACGCAGTATTTT
d_call: TRBD1
v_call: TRBV14
j_call: TRBJ2-3
clone_size: few

cdr3_aa: CASVRGQMNTEAFF
cdr3_nt: TGTGCCAGCGTCCGCGGACAGATGAACACTGAAGCTTTCTTT
d_call: -
v_call: TRBV12-3/TRBV12-4
j_call: TRBJ1-1
clone_size: many

cdr3_aa: CASSSEREGSTDTQYF
cdr3_nt: TGTGCCAGCAGTTCCGAGCGGGAGGGGAGCACAGATACGCAGTATTTT
d_call: TRBD2
v_call: TRBV6-5
j_call: TRBJ2-3
clone_size: few

cdr3_aa: CASSERDTDTQYF
cdr3_nt: TGTGCCAGCAGTGAACGCGACACAGATACGCAGTATTTT
d_call: -
v_call: TRBV6-4
j_call: TRBJ2-3
clone_size: -

cdr3_aa: CASSIAQISNYGYTF
cdr3_nt: TGTGCCAGTAGTATAGCCCAGATCTCTAACTATGGCTACACCTTC
d_call: -
v_call: TRBV19
j_call: TRBJ1-2
clone_size: -

cdr3_aa: CASSQDPGTRYNEQFF
cdr3_nt: TGTGCCAGCAGCCAAGATCCGGGGACAAGGTACAATGAGCAGTTCTTC
d_call: -
v_call: TRBV3-1
j_call: TRBJ2-1
clone_size: few

cdr3_aa: CASSYSPSGNYEQYF
cdr3_nt: TGTGCCAGCAGTTACTCACCTAGCGGAAACTACGAGCAGTACTTC
d_call: TRBD2
v_call: TRBV6-2/TRBV6-3
j_call: TRBJ2-7
clone_size: -

cdr3_aa: CASSTQQVYSGNTIYF
cdr3_nt: TGTGCCAGCAGCACTCAACAGGTTTACTCTGGAAACACCATATATTTT
d_call: -
v_call: TRBV7-8
j_call: TRBJ1-3
clone_size: few

cdr3_aa: CASSLVFASGSSSYEQYF
cdr3_nt: TGTGCCAGCAGCTTAGTTTTCGCTAGCGGGTCTAGCTCCTACGAGCAGTACTTC
d_call: TRBD2
v_call: TRBV7-2
j_call: TRBJ2-7
clone_size: few

cdr3_aa: CSVKTENSYNEQFF
cdr3_nt: TGCAGCGTCAAGACAGAGAACTCCTACAATGAGCAGTTCTTC
d_call: -
v_call: TRBV29-1
j_call: TRBJ2-1
clone_size: -

cdr3_aa: CASSLAGGTPGNTIYF
cdr3_nt: TGTGCCAGCAGTTTAGCGGGTGGGACCCCTGGAAACACCATATATTTT
d_call: -
v_call: TRBV12-3/TRBV12-4
j_call: TRBJ1-3
clone_size: -

cdr3_aa: CASSADSVGVDTQYF
cdr3_nt: TGTGCCAGCAGTGCCGACTCGGTCGGGGTGGATACGCAGTATTTT
d_call: -
v_call: TRBV2
j_call: TRBJ2-3
clone_size: many

cdr3_aa: CASRGLAAQETQYF
cdr3_nt: TGTGCTAGCAGAGGATTGGCGGCCCAAGAGACCCAGTACTTC
d_call: -
v_call: TRBV7-7
j_call: TRBJ2-5
clone_size: -

cdr3_aa: CASSQDRVGTGELFF
cdr3_nt: TGCGCCAGCAGCCAAGACAGGGTTGGCACCGGGGAGCTGTTTTTT
d_call: -
v_call: TRBV4-3
j_call: TRBJ2-2
clone_size: many

cdr3_aa: CASSGDITYNEQFF
cdr3_nt: TGTGCCAGCAGTGGGGACATAACGTACAATGAGCAGTTCTTC
d_call: -
v_call: TRBV6-5
j_call: TRBJ2-1
clone_size: few

cdr3_aa: CAAAGDRTDTQYF
cdr3_nt: TGTGCCGCTGCAGGGGACCGCACAGATACGCAGTATTTT
d_call: -
v_call: TRBV6-6
j_call: TRBJ2-3
clone_size: few

cdr3_aa: CASKGAGGNEQFF
cdr3_nt: TGTGCCAGCAAAGGGGCGGGAGGGAATGAGCAGTTCTTC
d_call: TRBD2
v_call: TRBV2
j_call: TRBJ2-1
clone_size: -

cdr3_aa: CASSETGISGNTIYF
cdr3_nt: TGTGCCAGCAGCGAAACAGGCATCTCTGGAAACACCATATATTTT
d_call: -
v_call: TRBV7-3
j_call: TRBJ1-3
clone_size: many

cdr3_aa: CASSARASGNYNEQFF
cdr3_nt: TGTGCCAGCAGTGCCCGAGCTAGCGGGAACTACAATGAGCAGTTCTTC
d_call: TRBD2
v_call: TRBV6-2/TRBV6-3
j_call: TRBJ2-1
clone_size: few

cdr3_aa: CASSQEGADTQYF
cdr3_nt: TGCGCCAGCAGCCAAGAGGGGGCAGATACGCAGTATTTT
d_call: -
v_call: TRBV4-3
j_call: TRBJ2-3
clone_size: few

cdr3_aa: CASSLAAGLSPQHF
cdr3_nt: TGTGCCAGCAGCTTGGCGGCAGGCTTGTCGCCCCAGCATTTT
d_call: -
v_call: TRBV5-6
j_call: TRBJ1-5
clone_size: few

cdr3_aa: CSATQREGLLEQYF
cdr3_nt: TGCAGTGCTACCCAGCGGGAGGGCCTTCTCGAGCAGTACTTC
d_call: TRBD2
v_call: TRBV20-1
j_call: TRBJ2-7
clone_size: few

cdr3_aa: CATSTGGFGGEKLFF
cdr3_nt: TGTGCCACCAGCACCGGGGGATTCGGCGGTGAAAAACTGTTTTTT
d_call: -
v_call: TRBV15
j_call: TRBJ1-4
clone_size: few

cdr3_aa: CASSPPYGAFNEKLFF
cdr3_nt: TGTGCCAGCAGTCCCCCTTATGGGGCCTTTAATGAAAAACTGTTTTTT
d_call: -
v_call: TRBV28
j_call: TRBJ1-4
clone_size: few

cdr3_aa: CASSSGTGHEKLFF
cdr3_nt: TGTGCCAGCAGTTCCGGGACAGGGCATGAAAAACTGTTTTTT
d_call: TRBD1
v_call: TRBV7-2
j_call: TRBJ1-4
clone_size: few

cdr3_aa: CASSLSIFPGTGDTDTQYF
cdr3_nt: TGTGCCAGCAGCCTCTCCATTTTCCCTGGGACAGGGGACACAGATACGCAGTATTTT
d_call: TRBD1
v_call: TRBV9
j_call: TRBJ2-3
clone_size: -

cdr3_aa: CASSLEGPGDGYTF
cdr3_nt: TGCGCCAGCAGCTTGGAGGGGCCAGGGGATGGCTACACCTTC
d_call: -
v_call: TRBV5-1
j_call: TRBJ1-2
clone_size: -

cdr3_aa: CSAQGPTDTQYF
cdr3_nt: TGCAGTGCTCAGGGCCCAACAGATACGCAGTATTTT
d_call: -
v_call: TRBV20-1
j_call: TRBJ2-3
clone_size: many

cdr3_aa: CASSSGIANTGELFF
cdr3_nt: TGTGCCAGCAGCTCCGGGATCGCGAACACCGGGGAGCTGTTTTTT
d_call: -
v_call: TRBV11-2
j_call: TRBJ2-2
clone_size: -

cdr3_aa: CASSPPGMNFKNIQYF
cdr3_nt: TGTGCCAGCAGCCCGCCAGGAATGAACTTCAAAAACATTCAGTACTTC
d_call: -
v_call: TRBV13
j_call: TRBJ2-4
clone_size: -

cdr3_aa: CASSLWDTQYF
cdr3_nt: TGTGCCAGCAGCTTATGGGATACGCAGTATTTT
d_call: -
v_call: TRBV5-6
j_call: TRBJ2-3
clone_size: -

cdr3_aa: CSASLVMGPGKLAALDTQYF
cdr3_nt: TGCAGTGCTAGTCTGGTTATGGGGCCGGGCAAACTAGCGGCCCTAGATACGCAGTATTTT
d_call: TRBD2
v_call: TRBV20-1
j_call: TRBJ2-3
clone_size: -

cdr3_aa: CASSSKGIEAAEQFF
cdr3_nt: TGTGCCAGCAGCTCAAAGGGCATAGAGGCGGCTGAGCAGTTCTTC
d_call: -
v_call: TRBV7-9
j_call: TRBJ2-1
clone_size: -

cdr3_aa: CASSYPIISYEQYF
cdr3_nt: TGTGCCAGCAGTTACCCAATAATCTCCTACGAGCAGTACTTC
d_call: -
v_call: TRBV6-7
j_call: TRBJ2-7
clone_size: once

cdr3_aa: CASTAGTSTDTQYF
cdr3_nt: TGTGCCAGCACCGCGGGGACTAGCACAGATACGCAGTATTTT
d_call: -
v_call: TRBV2
j_call: TRBJ2-3
clone_size: many

cdr3_aa: CASSEERLPTQYF
cdr3_nt: TGTGCCAGCAGTGAGGAGAGGCTACCTACGCAGTATTTT
d_call: -
v_call: TRBV2
j_call: TRBJ2-3
clone_size: few

cdr3_aa: CAWSSYRTGANVLTF
cdr3_nt: TGTGCCTGGAGTTCCTACAGGACTGGGGCCAACGTCCTGACTTTC
d_call: -
v_call: TRBV30
j_call: TRBJ2-6
clone_size: -

cdr3_aa: CAWSGGQGRGYTF
cdr3_nt: TGTGCCTGGAGTGGGGGACAGGGGCGCGGCTACACCTTC
d_call: TRBD1
v_call: TRBV30
j_call: TRBJ1-2
clone_size: -

cdr3_aa: CASSNPPTGYGYTF
cdr3_nt: TGTGCCAGTAGTAACCCTCCGACAGGATATGGCTACACCTTC
d_call: -
v_call: TRBV19
j_call: TRBJ1-2
clone_size: few

cdr3_aa: CASSEGETGMTMNTEAFF
cdr3_nt: TGTGCCAGCAGCGAGGGGGAGACAGGGATGACGATGAACACTGAAGCTTTCTTT
d_call: TRBD1
v_call: TRBV9
j_call: TRBJ1-1
clone_size: -

cdr3_aa: CATGTRTEQFF
cdr3_nt: TGTGCCACCGGCACCAGGACTGAGCAGTTCTTC
d_call: -
v_call: TRBV6-2/TRBV6-3
j_call: TRBJ2-1
clone_size: -

cdr3_aa: CASRSRTANTQYF
cdr3_nt: TGTGCCAGCAGGTCGAGGACGGCAAATACGCAGTATTTT
d_call: -
v_call: TRBV7-2
j_call: TRBJ2-3
clone_size: few

cdr3_aa: CASSLSLVPDTQYF
cdr3_nt: TGTGCCAGCAGCTTATCCCTAGTACCAGATACGCAGTATTTT
d_call: -
v_call: TRBV7-2
j_call: TRBJ2-3
clone_size: many

cdr3_aa: CASRDGLAVKRGYYNEQFF
cdr3_nt: TGCGCCAGCAGGGACGGACTAGCGGTCAAAAGGGGCTACTACAATGAGCAGTTCTTC
d_call: TRBD2
v_call: TRBV10-2
j_call: TRBJ2-1
clone_size: few

cdr3_aa: CASSQEIGSNQPQHF
cdr3_nt: TGCGCCAGCAGCCAAGAAATAGGGAGCAATCAGCCCCAGCATTTT
d_call: -
v_call: TRBV4-3
j_call: TRBJ1-5
clone_size: -